A single sample gave rise to the 24 T cell receptor beta chains below, sequenced in a study of blood T cell repertoires in COVID-19. TCRdb keeps only in-frame clones here, not all; method: immunoSEQ multiplex PCR. The sample has 150,000 or so clones; around 85% are singletons. The sequenced material came from PBMCs or T cells enriched from blood (not recorded which). These receptors were obtained from a man in his forties or fifties who had recovered from COVID-19.

The chain carries TRBV29-1 and TRBJ2-3; D perhaps matches TRBD2 (7 bases). Germline CDR1 SQVTM, CDR2 ANQGSEA. The CDR3 is made up of 16 amino acids. V was clipped by 5 bases and J by 5 bases, with 23 bases between them. The CDR3 spells CSVRPLEGGQEDTQYF. CDR3 coding DNA: TGCAGCGTTAGACCGTTGGAGGGGGGGCAAGAAGATACGCAGTATTTT.

The chain carries TRBV5-6 and TRBJ2-5; tentatively, D is TRBD2 (6 bases). V was trimmed by 0 bases and J by 5 bases, leaving 14 bases between them. The CDR3 extends over 15 amino acids. In germline, CDR1 is SGHDT, CDR2 YYEEEE. The CDR3 DNA reads TGTGCCAGCAGCTTGGTTAGTGGACTACGGGAGACCCAGTACTTC. This translates into CASSLVSGLRETQYF.

This chain connects TRBV18 to TRBJ1-3, with D perhaps TRBD1 (5 bases). CDR1 is KGHSH and CDR2 is LQKENI in the germline V gene. Trimming took 2 bases from V and 4 from J, leaving 9 bases between them. CDR3 size: 14 residues. The CDR3 region has the DNA TGTGCCAGCTCACCAAACGACAGAGGAAACACCATATATTTT. This gives the protein CASSPNDRGNTIYF.

This rearrangement joins TRBV10-3 to TRBJ2-1, with 8 nucleotides matching TRBD1. The CDR3 consists of 13 residues. Germline lookup yields CDR1 ENHRY and CDR2 SYGVKD. Trimming took 6 bases from V and 8 from J; bases not matched to a gene: 6. The CDR3 protein is CAIRRTGIDEQFF. The CDR3, as DNA: TGTGCCATCAGGAGGACAGGGATCGATGAGCAGTTCTTC.

The chain joins TRBV6-4 to TRBJ1-2; a weak D match, TRBD1 (5 bases). Trimming cost V 6 bases and J 8 bases, with 16 bases left between them. Germline V lookup: CDR1 MRHNA, CDR2 SNTAGT. CDR3 length: 13 amino acids. DNA of the CDR3: TGTGCCAGCAGGGCCCCAGGGTCGCAGGGCTACACCTTC. Its protein is CASRAPGSQGYTF.

CDR3 residues: CASSGGTGGNYGYTF. The CDR3 DNA follows: TGCGCCAGCAGCGGAGGGACAGGGGGTAACTATGGCTACACCTTC. V is TRBV5-1 and J is TRBJ1-2, with 11 bases lining up with TRBD1. The CDR3 has 15 amino acids. Losses at the gene ends were 4 bases for V and 1 base for J; bases not matched to a gene: 3. Germline loops: CDR1 SGHRS, CDR2 YFSETQ.

This sequence joins TRBV7-2 and TRBJ2-1, with 14 bases fitting TRBD2. The V gene end was trimmed by 3 bases and the J gene end by 10 bases; junction bases not matched to a gene: 8. The CDR3 spans 16 residues. Germline assignment: CDR1 SGHTA and CDR2 FQGNSA. The chain's CDR3 is CASSFYGLAGGREQFF. CDR3 DNA: TGTGCCAGCAGCTTTTACGGACTAGCGGGGGGACGAGAGCAGTTCTTC.

This clone turned up a few times. The gene calls are TRBV6-2 or TRBV6-3 and TRBJ1-1; TRBD1 matches 9 bases. Per the germline V gene, CDR1 is MNHEY and CDR2 is SVGEGT. Trimming at V came to 2 bases and at J to 2 bases, leaving 6 bases not matched to a gene. The CDR3 spans 16 residues. The CDR3 DNA follows: TGTGCCAGCAGTTACCCTCGGACAGGGGAAAACACTGAAGCTTTCTTT. It translates to CASSYPRTGENTEAFF.

The rearrangement links TRBV2 to TRBJ1-1, with D tentatively TRBD1 (5 bases). Trimming shortened V by 6 bases and J by 4 bases, and 15 bases separated the two germline ends. The CDR3 extends over 14 amino acids. Germline V gives CDR1 SNHLY, CDR2 FYNNEI. The CDR3 DNA reads TGTGCCAGCAGACTTCCGGGGGTCAGCACTGAAGCTTTCTTT. Residues: CASRLPGVSTEAFF.

The chain is built from TRBV25-1 and TRBJ1-6, with 11 bases fitting TRBD1. The CDR3 contains 15 residues. V lost 7 bases to trimming and J lost 6 bases; unmatched junction nucleotides: 5. Germline loops: CDR1 MGHDK, CDR2 SYGVNS. The CDR3, as DNA: TGTGCCAGCACCGGACAGGGGGCAGGTAATTCACCCCTCCACTTT. Translated, it gives CASTGQGAGNSPLHF.

This clone was recorded a few times. J is TRBJ2-7 and V is TRBV5-1; D possibly corresponds to TRBD1 (6 bases). The CDR3 has 15 residues. In germline, CDR1 is SGHRS, CDR2 YFSETQ. V was clipped by 0 bases and J by 6 bases, with 16 bases between them. The CDR3 here is CASSLGSSGDLEQYF. The CDR3 nucleotides read TGCGCCAGCAGCTTGGGCTCATCAGGGGACCTCGAGCAGTACTTC.

The V gene is TRBV27, the J gene TRBJ2-5; a possible D gene is TRBD1 (5 bases). Per germline, CDR1 MNHEY and CDR2 SMNVEV (reference sequence). This CDR3 is built from 16 residues. V was trimmed by 0 bases and J by 1 base, leaving 12 bases between them. As DNA, the CDR3 is TGTGCCAGCAGTTTATCGGTGGGAAGGGGCCAAGAGACCCAGTACTTC. Encoded protein: CASSLSVGRGQETQYF.

The V call is TRBV4-1, the J call TRBJ2-7; 8 nucleotides align to TRBD1. After removal of 4 bases from V and 0 bases from J, the junction contained 11 bases not matched to a gene. The CDR3 is made up of 17 amino acids. Germline CDR1 is MGHRA and CDR2 is YSYEKL. CDR3 DNA sequence: TGCGCCAGCAGCCGAGTTGGGACAGGCCGACCCTCCTACGAGCAGTACTTC. Amino acids: CASSRVGTGRPSYEQYF.

J is TRBJ1-1 and V is TRBV7-9; TRBD1 is a possible D gene (5 bases). V was pared by 1 base and J by 9 bases, with 9 bases between. From germline, CDR1 is SEHNR and CDR2 FQNEAQ (reference sequence). CDR3 size: 12 residues. This chain's CDR3 is CASSLVGGKAFF. The CDR3, as DNA: TGTGCCAGCAGCTTAGTCGGGGGTAAAGCTTTCTTT.

This clone turned up a few times. This sequence joins TRBV16 and TRBJ1-2; TRBD1 is a possible D gene (6 bases). The CDR3 contains 14 residues. Per germline, CDR1 KGHSY and CDR2 FQNENV. V lost 2 bases and J lost 6, with 13 bases in between. This chain's CDR3 is CASSQTGGADGYTF. For the CDR3, the DNA is TGTGCCAGCAGCCAAACGGGGGGCGCGGATGGCTACACCTTC. The complete variable domain, with remaining parts taken from reference TRBV16 and TRBJ1-2, reads GEEVAQTPKHLVRGEGQKAKLYCAPIKGHSYVFWYQQVLKNEFKFLISFQNENVFDETGMPKERFSAKCLPNSPCSLEIQATKLEDSAVYFCASSQTGGADGYTFGSGTRLTVV.

This clone was seen only once. The chain joins TRBV5-1 to TRBJ2-5; D unclear. The V end was cut by 2 bases, the J end by 5 bases, with 4 bases between. This CDR3 has 11 amino acids. The germline V gene has CDR1 SGHRS and CDR2 YFSETQ. The CDR3 region has the DNA TGCGCCAGCAGCTTCCAGGAGACCCAGTACTTC. Protein product: CASSFQETQYF.

The chain couples TRBV7-9 to TRBJ2-3; TRBD2 agrees at 10 bases. The CDR3 covers 17 residues. V shed 6 bases and J 2 bases; nucleotides not matched to a gene: 11. From germline, CDR1 is SEHNR and CDR2 FQNEAQ (reference sequence). This chain's CDR3 is CASSPGQAGGVTDTQYF. The CDR3 DNA reads TGTGCCAGCAGTCCCGGGCAAGCGGGGGGGGTCACAGATACGCAGTATTTT.

The gene calls are TRBV9 and TRBJ2-3; TRBD2 might be the D (7 bases). With 4 bases removed from V and 0 bases from J, the gap between germline ends came to 21 bases. CDR1 and CDR2 (germline): SGDLS, YYNGEE. The CDR3 is made up of 18 amino acids. CDR3 sequence: CASSLRGGRGRSTDTQYF. The DNA for the CDR3 is TGTGCCAGCAGCCTCCGAGGGGGGCGGGGGCGCAGCACAGATACGCAGTATTTT.

This chain uses TRBV3-1 (or the pseudogene TRBV3-2) with TRBJ1-2, with 11 bases aligning to TRBD1. J lost 7 bases, V lost 1 base, and 5 bases had no gene match. The CDR3 runs 15 residues. CDR1 and CDR2 from the germline V gene are LGHDT and YNNKEL (reference sequence). CDR3: CASSQVRTGGSGYTF. CDR3 DNA sequence: TGTGCCAGCAGCCAAGTAAGGACAGGGGGCTCTGGCTACACCTTC.

The chain links TRBV10-3 to TRBJ1-4, with 7 positions matching TRBD1. This CDR3 is 15 amino acids long. V was clipped by 10 bases and J by 3 bases; unmatched bases: 11. Looked up from germline, CDR1 is ENHRY and CDR2 is SYGVKD. The CDR3 sequence is CATGARQGPNEKLFF. CDR3 DNA: TGTGCCACTGGGGCTAGACAGGGCCCTAATGAAAAACTGTTTTTT.

The CDR3 nucleotides read TGTGCCAGCAGACTCCCGACAGGCTCTGGGGCCAACGTCCTGACTTTC. This codes for CASRLPTGSGANVLTF. The J gene is TRBJ2-6, the V gene TRBV28; possibly TRBD1 for D (6 bases). Deletions cut 6 bases from V and 0 bases from J, with 12 bases between. The CDR3 is 16 residues long. Germline CDR1 and CDR2: MDHEN and SYDVKM.

This chain connects TRBV5-8 to TRBJ1-3, with a tentative D call TRBD1 (5 bases). Germline-derived CDR1 and CDR2 are SGHTS and YDEGEE. Trimming left V 5 bases short and J 5 bases short, with 14 bases between. The CDR3 is made up of 14 amino acids. CDR3 sequence: CASRDRQSRNTIYF. CDR3 nucleotide sequence: TGTGCCAGCAGGGATCGACAGAGCAGAAACACCATATATTTT.

The rearrangement joins TRBV6-5 to TRBJ2-7, with 9 nucleotides matching TRBD2. CDR1 is MNHEY and CDR2 is SVGAGI in the germline V gene. V gave up 3 bases and J gave up 2 bases; unmatched junction bases: 5. The CDR3 covers 15 residues. The CDR3 nucleotides read TGTGCCAGCAGTTATAAGGCTAGCGGGACCTACGAGCAGTACTTC. Its protein is CASSYKASGTYEQYF.

The rearrangement links TRBV18 to TRBJ2-1, with TRBD1 as a possible D gene (6 bases). The CDR3 is 16 amino acids. Germline CDR1 KGHSH, CDR2 LQKENI. Trimming pared 2 bases from V and 3 bases from J, leaving 14 bases between. CDR3 nucleotides: TGTGCCAGCTCACCAGCACAGGGTGCGGTCTACAATGAGCAGTTCTTC. As protein: CASSPAQGAVYNEQFF.